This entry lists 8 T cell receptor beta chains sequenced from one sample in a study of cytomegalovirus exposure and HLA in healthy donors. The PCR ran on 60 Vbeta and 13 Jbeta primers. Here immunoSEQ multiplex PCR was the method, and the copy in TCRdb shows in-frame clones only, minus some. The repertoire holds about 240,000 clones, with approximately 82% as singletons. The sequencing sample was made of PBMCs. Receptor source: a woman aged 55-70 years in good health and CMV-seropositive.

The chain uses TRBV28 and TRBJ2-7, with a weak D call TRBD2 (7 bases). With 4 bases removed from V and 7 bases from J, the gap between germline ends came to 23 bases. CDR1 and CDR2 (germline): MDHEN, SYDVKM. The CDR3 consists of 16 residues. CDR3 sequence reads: CASSYKGGARLREQYF. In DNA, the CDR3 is TGTGCCAGCAGTTATAAAGGGGGGGCTAGACTACGAGAGCAGTACTTC.

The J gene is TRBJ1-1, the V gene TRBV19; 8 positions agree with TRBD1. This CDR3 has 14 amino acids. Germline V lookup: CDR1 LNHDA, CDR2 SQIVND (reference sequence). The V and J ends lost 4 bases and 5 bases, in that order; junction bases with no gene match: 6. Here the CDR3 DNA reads TGTGCCAGTAGTACCGACAGGGGTTGGACTGAAGCTTTCTTT. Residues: CASSTDRGWTEAFF. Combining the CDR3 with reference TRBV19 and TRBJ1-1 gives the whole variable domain DGGITQSPKYLFRKEGQNVTLSCEQNLNHDAMYWYRQDPGQGLRLIYYSQIVNDFQKGDIAEGYSVSREKKESFPLTVTSAQKNPTAFYLCASSTDRGWTEAFFGQGTRLTVV.

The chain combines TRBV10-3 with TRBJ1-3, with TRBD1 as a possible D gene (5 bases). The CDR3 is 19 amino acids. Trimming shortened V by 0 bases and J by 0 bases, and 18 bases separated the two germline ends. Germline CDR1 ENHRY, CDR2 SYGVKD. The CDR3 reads CAISESTSGGSYSGNTIYF. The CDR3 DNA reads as TGTGCCATCAGTGAGTCGACTTCGGGGGGATCCTACTCTGGAAACACCATATATTTT.

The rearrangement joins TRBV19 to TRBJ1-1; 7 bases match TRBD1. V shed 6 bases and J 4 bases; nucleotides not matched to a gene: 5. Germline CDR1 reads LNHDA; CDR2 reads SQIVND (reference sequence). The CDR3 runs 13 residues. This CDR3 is CASREQGGTEAFF. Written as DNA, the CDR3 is TGTGCCAGTAGAGAGCAGGGGGGCACTGAAGCTTTCTTT.

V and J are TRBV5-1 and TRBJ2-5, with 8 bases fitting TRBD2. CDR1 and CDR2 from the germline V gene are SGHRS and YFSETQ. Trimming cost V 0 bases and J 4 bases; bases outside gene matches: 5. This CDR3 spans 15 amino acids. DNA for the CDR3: TGCGCCAGCAGCTTGGAGGGGACTAGACTAGAGACCCAGTACTTC. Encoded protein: CASSLEGTRLETQYF.

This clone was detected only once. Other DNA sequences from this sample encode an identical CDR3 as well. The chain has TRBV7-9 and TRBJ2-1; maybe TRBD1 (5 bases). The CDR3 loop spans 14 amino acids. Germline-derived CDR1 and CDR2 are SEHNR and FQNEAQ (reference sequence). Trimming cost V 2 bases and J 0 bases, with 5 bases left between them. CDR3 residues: CASSLQGSYNEQFF. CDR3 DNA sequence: TGTGCCAGCAGCTTACAGGGCTCCTACAATGAGCAGTTCTTC.

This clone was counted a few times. The CDR3 bases are TGTGCCAGCAGCCCCCGGGTGTTGAGTGAGCAGTACTTC. It is translated as CASSPRVLSEQYF. The chain combines TRBV27 with TRBJ2-7, with D uncertain. Germline CDR1 reads MNHEY; CDR2 reads SMNVEV (reference sequence). CDR3 length equals 13 residues. Trimming stripped 6 bases from V and 7 bases from J, with 16 bases between.

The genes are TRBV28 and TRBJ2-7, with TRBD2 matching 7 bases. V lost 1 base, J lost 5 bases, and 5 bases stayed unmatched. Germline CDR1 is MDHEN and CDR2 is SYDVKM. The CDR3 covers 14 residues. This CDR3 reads CASSLSGGGNEQYF. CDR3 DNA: TGTGCCAGCAGTTTATCTGGGGGAGGGAACGAGCAGTACTTC.